The present T cell receptor (beta chain) was sequenced within a study of CD8 T cells in ankylosing spondylitis. Preparation of TCR beta libraries was done by quantitative 5'-RACE with molecular barcodes. In TCRdb, the 5' RACE reads were re-called with MiXCR into one record per CDR3 protein. The sample lists a few hundred thousand distinct CDR3 sequences, about a sixth occurring once. The germline V gene encodes CDR1 MNHEY and CDR2 SMNVEV (reference sequence). The CDR3 covers 13 residues. V was shortened by 2 bases and J by 10 bases, with 11 bases between the two germline ends. Broader study findings: Seemingly distinctive of ankylosing spondylitis blood was a TCR beta motif formed by eight highly homologous variants. Disease-linked clones were reportedly significantly enriched in matched ankylosing spondylitis synovial fluid. CD8+ cells made up the disease-linked clones, which were relatively rare in peripheral blood.

This clonotype has a handful of counts. Its specificity is not known. Sequencing was done on a sample of blood, either unsorted or a sorted T cell fraction (not recorded which). The J gene is TRBJ1-4, the V gene TRBV27; D remains unclear. The TCR originated in a male donor with ankylosing spondylitis or in good health (not recorded which). DNA for the CDR3: TGTGCCAGCAGTTTAGGGGAATTGGGAAAACTGTTTTTT. Encoded protein: CASSLGELGKLFF. The full variable domain, completed using reference TRBV27 and TRBJ1-4, is EAQVTQNPRYLITVTGKKLTVTCSQNMNHEYMSWYRQDPGLGLRQIYYSMNVEVTDKGDVPEGYKVSRKEKRNFPLILESPSPNQTSLYFCASSLGELGKLFFGSGTQLSVL.